A single sample is the source of the 21 T cell receptor beta chains below, sequenced in a study of T cells in Graves' hyperthyroidism and ophthalmopathy. RNA transcripts gave rise to amplified TCR beta CDR3 regions. Using the HTBI primer set, a first-round RT-PCR was run on the TCR CDR3. TCRdb redid the calling of the multiplex PCR reads with MiXCR, one entry per CDR3 protein. The sample yields approximately 640,000 distinct CDR3 sequences, just under 45% seen once. Input material: peripheral blood or thyroid tissue (not recorded which). The receptors stem from an adult man with Graves' disease, either hyperthyroidism or ophthalmopathy (not recorded which).

This clonotype appeared a single time. The gene calls are TRBV29-1 and TRBJ2-5; TRBD1 matches 9 bases. This CDR3 spans 17 amino acids. CDR1 SQVTM and CDR2 ANQGSEA come from the germline V gene. The ends lost 6 bases at V and 3 bases at J; junction bases unmatched: 17. CDR3 in amino acids: CSVTGTGLPRPKETQYF. The CDR3, as DNA: TGCAGCGTAACCGGGACAGGGCTGCCTAGGCCGAAAGAGACCCAGTACTTC. Together with reference TRBV29-1 and TRBJ2-5, the CDR3 gives the full variable domain: SAVISQKPSRDICQRGTSLTIQCQVDSQVTMMFWYRQQPGQSLTLIATANQGSEATYESGFVIDKFPISRPNLTFSTLTVSNMSPEDSSIYLCSVTGTGLPRPKETQYFGPGTRLLVL.

The rearrangement joins TRBV5-1 to TRBJ1-2, with 7 nucleotides matching TRBD1. The CDR3 sequence is 17 residues long. Germline-derived CDR1 and CDR2 are SGHRS and YFSETQ. Losses at the gene ends were 0 bases for V and 2 bases for J; bases not matched to a gene: 10. CDR3 amino acids: CASSLGPRQGGNYGYTF. As DNA, the CDR3 is TGCGCCAGCAGCTTGGGGCCTCGACAGGGAGGGAACTATGGCTACACCTTC.

This chain uses TRBV12-3 or TRBV12-4 with TRBJ1-1; the D gene is possibly TRBD1 (5 bases). The ends were cut back, 3 bases at V and 1 base at J, with 9 bases in the middle. CDR3 length: 14 amino acids. As DNA, the CDR3 is TGTGCCAGCAGTTTCGAGGGGTCGAACACTGAAGCTTTCTTT. It specifies CASSFEGSNTEAFF.

This chain joins TRBV7-8 and TRBJ1-4; D might be TRBD1 (5 bases). CDR1 and CDR2 from the germline V gene are SGHVS and FQNEAQ. CDR3 length: 14 residues. V was cut by 4 bases and J by 4 bases, with 10 bases left in between. The CDR3 here is CASSSTAINEKLFF. In DNA, the CDR3 is TGTGCCAGCAGCTCGACAGCGATTAATGAAAAACTGTTTTTT.

The CDR3 loop is CASTVDRGTNYGYTF. The CDR3 bases are TGTGCCAGCACCGTGGACAGGGGGACTAACTATGGCTACACCTTC. V is TRBV2 and J is TRBJ1-2, with 10 nucleotides matching TRBD1. Unmatched junction bases numbered 5, after V lost 7 bases and J lost 0 bases. The V gene's germline CDR1 is SNHLY and CDR2 FYNNEI. The CDR3 totals 15 residues.

V is TRBV9 and J is TRBJ1-4, with 7 nucleotides matching TRBD1. Germline V gives CDR1 SGDLS, CDR2 YYNGEE. V shed 0 bases, J shed 8 bases, and the junction held 7 bases outside the gene matches. The CDR3 is 15 residues long. The DNA of the CDR3 is TGTGCCAGCAGCGTAGAAGGGGGCGGAGAAGAAAAACTGTTTTTT. This translates into CASSVEGGGEEKLFF.

V gene TRBV24-1 combines with J gene TRBJ1-4; TRBD1 matches 7 bases. The CDR3 is made up of 17 amino acids. V was clipped by 3 bases and J by 8 bases; unmatched bases: 14. Germline loops: CDR1 KGHDR, CDR2 SFDVKD. CDR3 residues: CATSDDRVGHTGEKLFF. In DNA, the CDR3 is TGTGCCACCAGTGATGACAGGGTCGGACACACCGGGGAAAAACTGTTTTTT.

In this sample, this clonotype turned up a few times. This sequence joins TRBV5-1 and TRBJ1-4; 9 bases map to TRBD1. The V segment lost 4 bases and the J segment 8 bases; nucleotides outside the gene matches: 12. Germline V lookup: CDR1 SGHRS, CDR2 YFSETQ. This CDR3 has 16 residues. The DNA for the CDR3 is TGCGCCAGCAGCGCGTACCCGGGACAGGGTCAAGAAAAACTGTTTTTT. It specifies CASSAYPGQGQEKLFF.

The V call is TRBV3-1, the J call TRBJ1-2; 9 positions agree with TRBD1. This CDR3 is built from 16 residues. Per germline, CDR1 LGHDT and CDR2 YNNKEL (reference sequence). Trimming removed 1 base from V and 4 bases from J; junction bases left unmatched: 7. CDR3 sequence: CASSQGRTGEGYGYTF. In nucleotides, the CDR3 is TGTGCCAGCAGCCAAGGAAGGACAGGGGAAGGCTATGGCTACACCTTC.

This clonotype came up a few times. The chain uses TRBV7-9 and TRBJ1-1; D may be TRBD1 (6 bases). Germline V lookup: CDR1 SEHNR, CDR2 FQNEAQ (reference sequence). Trimming cost V 5 bases and J 4 bases, with 20 bases left between them. This CDR3 contains 16 residues. The CDR3: CASSQTRGLIGTEAFF. Written as DNA, the CDR3 is TGTGCCAGCAGCCAAACGAGGGGGTTGATCGGCACTGAAGCTTTCTTT.

The chain is built from TRBV7-9 and TRBJ1-1; TRBD1 aligns across 7 bases. V lost 4 bases to trimming and J lost 7 bases; unmatched junction nucleotides: 15. This CDR3 is 16 amino acids long. The germline gives CDR1 SEHNR, CDR2 FQNEAQ (reference sequence). In DNA, the CDR3 is TGTGCCAGCAGCTCGGATTCGCCTGACAGGGACATTGAAGCTTTCTTT. Translation: CASSSDSPDRDIEAFF.

This rearrangement joins TRBV7-9 to TRBJ1-2; TRBD1 matches at 9 bases. V gave up 4 bases and J gave up 2 bases; unmatched junction bases: 5. Germline CDR1 SEHNR, CDR2 FQNEAQ (reference sequence). The CDR3 sequence is 15 residues long. Here the CDR3 reads CASSSQGALNYGYTF. CDR3 coding DNA: TGTGCCAGCAGCTCACAGGGGGCTCTGAACTATGGCTACACCTTC. Looking up the rest from reference TRBV7-9 and TRBJ1-2 gives the full variable domain: DTGVSQNPRHKITKRGQNVTFRCDPISEHNRLYWYRQTLGQGPEFLTYFQNEAQLEKSRLLSDRFSAERPKGSFSTLEIQRTEQGDSAMYLCASSSQGALNYGYTFGSGTRLTVV.

There are many counts of this clonotype. The chain uses TRBV29-1 and TRBJ1-1, with TRBD1 matching 7 bases. The CDR3 spans 14 residues. V was pared by 6 bases and J by 1 base, with 8 bases of the junction left unmatched. Germline CDR1 and CDR2: SQVTM and ANQGSEA. In DNA form, the CDR3 reads TGCAGCGTGGACCCCGACAGGGCGAACACTGAAGCTTTCTTT. Translation: CSVDPDRANTEAFF.

V usage is TRBV25-1 and J usage is TRBJ2-7, with a tentative D call TRBD1 (6 bases). Trimming stripped 7 bases from V and 5 bases from J, with 12 bases between. Germline values: CDR1 MGHDK, CDR2 SYGVNS. The CDR3 has 12 amino acids. In nucleotides, the CDR3 is TGTGCCAGCATCACAGGGACCCACGAGCAGTACTTC. It yields the protein CASITGTHEQYF.

The chain employs TRBV7-9 and TRBJ2-1, with D perhaps TRBD2 (5 bases). The CDR3 contains 13 residues. Germline assignment: CDR1 SEHNR and CDR2 FQNEAQ (reference sequence). V was pared by 1 base and J by 9 bases, with 10 bases between. CDR3 DNA: TGTGCCAGCAGCTTAGGTATAGCGAGTGAGCAGTTCTTC. Encoded protein: CASSLGIASEQFF.

V is TRBV10-3 and J is TRBJ2-7, with D perhaps matching TRBD2 (6 bases). The CDR3 has 16 amino acids. CDR1 is ENHRY and CDR2 is SYGVKD in the germline V gene. Trimming took 3 bases from V and 3 from J, leaving 18 bases between them. The CDR3 reads CAISEGHPGVLYEQYF. The CDR3 nucleotides are TGTGCCATCAGTGAAGGACATCCGGGAGTGCTCTACGAGCAGTACTTC.

This clonotype appeared many times. The chain joins TRBV7-2 to TRBJ1-6; the D is unclear. The germline V gene has CDR1 SGHTA and CDR2 FQGNSA. The CDR3 has 15 residues. V dropped 2 bases and J dropped 1 base, with 6 bases sitting between them. CDR3 loop: CASSLITSYNSPLHF. The CDR3 nucleotides read TGTGCCAGCAGCTTAATTACGTCCTATAATTCACCCCTCCACTTT.

This clonotype was seen many times. V usage is TRBV11-2 and J usage is TRBJ1-2; D is undetermined. V lost 7 bases to trimming and J lost 2 bases, with 17 bases between them. The CDR3 has 15 amino acids. Germline values: CDR1 SGHAT, CDR2 FQNNGV. The CDR3, as DNA: TGTGCCAGCACGCGAGGCCGCAGTCTAAACTATGGCTACACCTTC. The encoded protein is CASTRGRSLNYGYTF.

The chain joins TRBV19 to TRBJ2-5; 13 nucleotides agree with TRBD2. The CDR3 loop spans 16 amino acids. Germline assignment: CDR1 LNHDA and CDR2 SQIVND (reference sequence). With V trimmed by 6 bases and J by 9 bases, 13 bases remained unmatched. CDR3: CASRRPGTSGAEAQYF. The DNA of the CDR3 is TGTGCCAGTAGACGACCCGGGACTAGCGGGGCGGAGGCCCAGTACTTC.

The V and J genes are TRBV5-5 and TRBJ1-3; D not certain. Trimming pared 4 bases from V and 0 bases from J, leaving 11 bases between. The CDR3 spans 15 residues. CDR1 SGHKS and CDR2 YYEKEE come from the germline V gene (reference sequence). The CDR3 spells CASSQVTDSGNTIYF. The CDR3 region has the DNA TGTGCCAGCAGCCAAGTCACTGACTCTGGAAACACCATATATTTT.

The CDR3, as DNA: TGTGCCATCGGGAATCTCCAAGAGACCCAGTACTTC. Translating it yields CAIGNLQETQYF. The rearrangement uses TRBV7-9 and TRBJ2-5, with D possibly matching TRBD2 (5 bases). Deletions cut 10 bases from V and 1 base from J, with 10 bases between. This CDR3 spans 12 amino acids. CDR1 is SEHNR, CDR2 FQNEAQ, per germline (reference sequence).